This T cell receptor (delta chain) was captured in a study of γδ T cells in repeated Plasmodium falciparum infection. This clone was counted between two and nine times. TCRdb assigns this DNA the protein of a much larger clone, which departs from its translation at residue 15; this likely reflects a read error, and the protein shown comes from translating the DNA. Vgamma9/Vdelta2+ and Vdelta2-negative gammadelta T cells were flow-sorted from PBMC for bulk sequencing. CDR3 length equals 21 residues. Germline-derived CDR1 and CDR2 are TSWWSYY and QGS. The V segment lost 5 bases and the J segment 1 base; nucleotides outside the gene matches: 24. TCRdb re-called the multiplex PCR reads using CATT. The data show about 48,000 delta-chain clones, with roughly 1.5% seen just once and about 8.6% held by the top ten.

The TCR sequence derives from a pool of human donors (malaria-infected and uninfected, not separated). Sequenced sample: gamma-delta T cells from blood. The chain links TRDV1 to TRDJ1, with 8 bases identical to TRDD3. DNA of the CDR3: TGTGCTCTTGGGAGAATTCGGCTTCCCTCTGTACTGGGGGGCACCACCGATAAACTCATCTTT. Translating gives CALGRIRLPSVLGGTTDKLIF.